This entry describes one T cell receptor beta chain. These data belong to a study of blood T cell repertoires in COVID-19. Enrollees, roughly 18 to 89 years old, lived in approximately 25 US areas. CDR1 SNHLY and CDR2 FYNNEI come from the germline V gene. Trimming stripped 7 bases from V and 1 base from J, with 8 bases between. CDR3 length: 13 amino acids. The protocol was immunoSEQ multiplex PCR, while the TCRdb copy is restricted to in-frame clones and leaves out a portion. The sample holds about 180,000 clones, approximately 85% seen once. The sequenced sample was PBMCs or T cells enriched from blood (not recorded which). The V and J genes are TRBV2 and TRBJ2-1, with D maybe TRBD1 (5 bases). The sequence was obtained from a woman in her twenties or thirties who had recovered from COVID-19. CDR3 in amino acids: CASTRGSYNEQFF. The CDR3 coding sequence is TGTGCCAGCACTAGGGGTTCCTACAATGAGCAGTTCTTC.